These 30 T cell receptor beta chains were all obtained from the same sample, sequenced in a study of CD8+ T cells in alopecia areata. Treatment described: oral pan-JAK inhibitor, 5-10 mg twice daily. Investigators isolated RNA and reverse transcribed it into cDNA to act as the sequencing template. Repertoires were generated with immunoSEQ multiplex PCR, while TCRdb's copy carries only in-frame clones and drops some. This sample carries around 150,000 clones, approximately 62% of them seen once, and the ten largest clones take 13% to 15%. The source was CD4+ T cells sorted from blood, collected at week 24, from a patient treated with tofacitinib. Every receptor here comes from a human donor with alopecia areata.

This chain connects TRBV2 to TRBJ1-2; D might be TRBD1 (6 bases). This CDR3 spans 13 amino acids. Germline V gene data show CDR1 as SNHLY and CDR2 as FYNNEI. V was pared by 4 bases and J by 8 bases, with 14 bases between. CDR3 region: CASSGSGVVGYTF. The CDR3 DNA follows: TGTGCCAGCAGTGGGTCAGGGGTGGTCGGCTACACCTTC.

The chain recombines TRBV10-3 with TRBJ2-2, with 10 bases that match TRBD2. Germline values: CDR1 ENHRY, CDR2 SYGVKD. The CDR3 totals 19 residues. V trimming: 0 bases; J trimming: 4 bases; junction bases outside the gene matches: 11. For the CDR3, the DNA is TGTGCCATCAGTGAGTCGGATAGCGGGGGGACCTCGGGCACCGGGGAGCTGTTTTTT. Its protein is CAISESDSGGTSGTGELFF.

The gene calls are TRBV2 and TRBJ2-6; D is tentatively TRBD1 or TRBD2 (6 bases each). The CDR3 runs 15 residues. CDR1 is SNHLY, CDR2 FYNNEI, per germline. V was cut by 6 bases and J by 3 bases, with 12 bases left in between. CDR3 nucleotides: TGTGCCAGCAGCTCCGGGGGCCGTGGGGCCAACGTCCTGACTTTC. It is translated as CASSSGGRGANVLTF. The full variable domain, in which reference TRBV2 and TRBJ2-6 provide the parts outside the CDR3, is EPEVTQTPSHQVTQMGQEVILRCVPISNHLYFYWYRQILGQKVEFLVSFYNNEISEKSEIFDDQFSVERPDGSNFTLKIRSTKLEDSAMYFCASSSGGRGANVLTFGAGSRLTVL.

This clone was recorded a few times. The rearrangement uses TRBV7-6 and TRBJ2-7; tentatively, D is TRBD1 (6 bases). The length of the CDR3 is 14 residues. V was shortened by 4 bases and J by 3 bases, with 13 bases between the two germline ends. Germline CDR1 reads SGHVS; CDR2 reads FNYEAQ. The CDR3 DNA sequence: TGTGCCAGCAGCTCGGACAGTTGGCACTACGAGCAGTACTTC. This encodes CASSSDSWHYEQYF.

In nucleotides, the CDR3 is TGTGCCAGCAGCTTAGCGGGACTAGCGGGTGGGAATGAGCAGTTCTTC. Its translation: CASSLAGLAGGNEQFF. This sequence joins TRBV7-6 and TRBJ2-1; 12 bases agree with TRBD2. V lost 0 bases and J lost 7; bases outside the gene matches: 4. This CDR3 has 16 amino acids. Germline V gives CDR1 SGHVS, CDR2 FNYEAQ.

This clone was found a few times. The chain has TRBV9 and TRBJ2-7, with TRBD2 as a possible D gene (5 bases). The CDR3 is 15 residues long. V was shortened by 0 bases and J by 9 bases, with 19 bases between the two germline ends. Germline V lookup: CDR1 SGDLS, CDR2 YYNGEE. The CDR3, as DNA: TGTGCCAGCAGCGTAGAGGGTCACGGGGAAACCGGGCAGTACTTC. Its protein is CASSVEGHGETGQYF.

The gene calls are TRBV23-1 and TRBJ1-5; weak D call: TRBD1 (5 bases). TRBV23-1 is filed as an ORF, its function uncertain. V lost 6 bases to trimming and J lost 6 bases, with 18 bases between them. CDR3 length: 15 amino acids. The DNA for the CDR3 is TGCGCCAGCAGCCGGGACTCGGGTCCTGGTCAGCCCCAGCATTTT. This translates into CASSRDSGPGQPQHF.

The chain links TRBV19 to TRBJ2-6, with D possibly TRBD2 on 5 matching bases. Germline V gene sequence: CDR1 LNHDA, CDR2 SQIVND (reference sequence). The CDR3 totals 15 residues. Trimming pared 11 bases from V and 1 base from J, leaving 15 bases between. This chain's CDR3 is CASRGPWSGANVLTF. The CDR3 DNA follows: TGTGCCTCGCGAGGGCCGTGGTCTGGGGCCAACGTCCTGACTTTC.

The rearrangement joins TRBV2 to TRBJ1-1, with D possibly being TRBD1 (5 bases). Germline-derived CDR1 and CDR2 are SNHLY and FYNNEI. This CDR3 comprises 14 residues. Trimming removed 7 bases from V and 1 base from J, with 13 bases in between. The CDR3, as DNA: TGTGCCAGCAATCTTCGGCAGGGGAACACTGAAGCTTTCTTT. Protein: CASNLRQGNTEAFF.

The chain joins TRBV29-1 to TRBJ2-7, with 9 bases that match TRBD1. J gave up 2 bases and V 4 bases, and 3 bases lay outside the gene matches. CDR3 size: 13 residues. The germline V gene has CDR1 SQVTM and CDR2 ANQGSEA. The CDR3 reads CSVGDRVTYEQYF. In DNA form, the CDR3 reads TGCAGCGTTGGGGACAGGGTGACCTACGAGCAGTACTTC.

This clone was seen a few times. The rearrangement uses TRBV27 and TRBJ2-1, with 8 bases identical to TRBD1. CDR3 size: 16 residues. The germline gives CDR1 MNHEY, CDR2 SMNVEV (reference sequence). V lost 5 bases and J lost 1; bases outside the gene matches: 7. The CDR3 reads CASSPTYRGSYNEQFF. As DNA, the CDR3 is TGTGCCAGCAGTCCTACTTACAGGGGGTCCTACAATGAGCAGTTCTTC.

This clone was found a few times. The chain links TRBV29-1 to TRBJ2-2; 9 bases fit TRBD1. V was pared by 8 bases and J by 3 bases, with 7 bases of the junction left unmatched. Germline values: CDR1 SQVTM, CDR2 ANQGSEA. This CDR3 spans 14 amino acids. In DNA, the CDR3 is TGCAGCACCGCCCGGGACAGGGACACCGGGGAGCTGTTTTTT. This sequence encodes CSTARDRDTGELFF.

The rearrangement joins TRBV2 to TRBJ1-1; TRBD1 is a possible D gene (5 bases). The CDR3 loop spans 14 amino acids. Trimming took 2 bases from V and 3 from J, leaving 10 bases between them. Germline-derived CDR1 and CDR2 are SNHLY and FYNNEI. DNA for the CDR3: TGTGCCAGCAGTGAATCGAGGGGCTACACTGAAGCTTTCTTT. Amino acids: CASSESRGYTEAFF.

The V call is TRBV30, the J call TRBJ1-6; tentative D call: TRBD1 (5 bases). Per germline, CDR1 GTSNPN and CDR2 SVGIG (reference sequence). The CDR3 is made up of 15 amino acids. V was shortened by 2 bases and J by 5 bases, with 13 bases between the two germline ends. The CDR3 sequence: CAWSRTWGDNSPLHF. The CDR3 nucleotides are TGTGCCTGGAGTCGGACTTGGGGGGATAATTCACCCCTCCACTTT.

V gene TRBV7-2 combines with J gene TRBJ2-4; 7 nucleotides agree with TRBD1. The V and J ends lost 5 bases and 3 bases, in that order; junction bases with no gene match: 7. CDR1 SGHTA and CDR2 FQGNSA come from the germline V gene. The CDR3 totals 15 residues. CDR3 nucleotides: TGTGCCAGCAGCCAGGGGGATTCAGACAAAAACATTCAGTACTTC. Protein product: CASSQGDSDKNIQYF.

Here the CDR3 DNA reads TGTGCCTGGAGGACAGTTAATAGCAATCAGCCCCAGCATTTT. Amino acids: CAWRTVNSNQPQHF. V usage is TRBV30 and J usage is TRBJ1-5; possibly TRBD1 for D (5 bases). The V end was cut by 3 bases, the J end by 0 bases, with 9 bases between. This CDR3 comprises 14 residues. Per germline, CDR1 GTSNPN and CDR2 SVGIG (reference sequence).

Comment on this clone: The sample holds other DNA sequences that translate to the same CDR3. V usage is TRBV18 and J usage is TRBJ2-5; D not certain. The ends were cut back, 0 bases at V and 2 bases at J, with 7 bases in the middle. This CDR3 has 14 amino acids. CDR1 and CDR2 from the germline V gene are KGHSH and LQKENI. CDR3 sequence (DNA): TGTGCCAGCTCACCACCGGGCCTTCAAGAGACCCAGTACTTC. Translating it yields CASSPPGLQETQYF. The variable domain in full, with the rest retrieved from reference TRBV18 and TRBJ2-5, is NAGVMQNPRHLVRRRGQEARLRCSPMKGHSHVYWYRQLPEEGLKFMVYLQKENIIDESGMPKERFSAEFPKEGPSILRIQQVVRGDSAAYFCASSPPGLQETQYFGPGTRLLVL.

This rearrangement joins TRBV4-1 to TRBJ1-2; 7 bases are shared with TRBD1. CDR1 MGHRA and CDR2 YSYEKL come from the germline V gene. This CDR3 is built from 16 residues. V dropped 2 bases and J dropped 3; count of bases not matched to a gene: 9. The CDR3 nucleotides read TGCGCCAGCAGCCAAAACAGGGGAACGGAAGACTATGGCTACACCTTC. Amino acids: CASSQNRGTEDYGYTF.

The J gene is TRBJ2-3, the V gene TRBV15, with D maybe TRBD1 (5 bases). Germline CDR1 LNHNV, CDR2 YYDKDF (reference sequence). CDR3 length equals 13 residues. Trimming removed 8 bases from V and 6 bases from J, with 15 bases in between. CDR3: CATLTHSGDTQYF. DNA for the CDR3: TGTGCCACCCTAACACATTCAGGGGATACGCAGTATTTT. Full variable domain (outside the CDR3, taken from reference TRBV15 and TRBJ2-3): DAMVIQNPRYQVTQFGKPVTLSCSQTLNHNVMYWYQQKSSQAPKLLFHYYDKDFNNEADTPDNFQSRRPNTSFCFLDIRSPGLGDTAMYLCATLTHSGDTQYFGPGTRLTVL.

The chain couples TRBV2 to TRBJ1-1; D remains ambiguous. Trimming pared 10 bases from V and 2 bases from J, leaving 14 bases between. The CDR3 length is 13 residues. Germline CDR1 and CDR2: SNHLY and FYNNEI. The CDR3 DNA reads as TGTGCCACCCCCGGGCGGGTAAACACTGAAGCTTTCTTT. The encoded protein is CATPGRVNTEAFF.

CDR3 DNA: TGTGCCAGTAGTATAGGGAGTCAGGGGGGAGGCAATCAGCCCCAGCATTTT. The encoded protein is CASSIGSQGGGNQPQHF. The chain is built from TRBV19 and TRBJ1-5; 7 nucleotides align to TRBD1. With 1 base clipped from V and 2 bases from J, the junction kept 8 bases outside the gene matches. This CDR3 is built from 17 residues. CDR1 is LNHDA, CDR2 SQIVND, per germline (reference sequence).

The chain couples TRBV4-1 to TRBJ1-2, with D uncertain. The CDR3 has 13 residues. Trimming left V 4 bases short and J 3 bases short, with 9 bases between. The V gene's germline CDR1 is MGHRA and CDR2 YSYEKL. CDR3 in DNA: TGCGCCAGCAGCCCAGACGGCTACTATGGCTACACCTTC. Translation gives CASSPDGYYGYTF.

CDR3 loop: CASSYSVAGGDWAQYF. CDR3 coding DNA: TGTGCCAGCAGTTACTCCGTGGCGGGCGGCGATTGGGCCCAGTACTTC. The J gene is TRBJ2-5, the V gene TRBV6-5; a weak D match, TRBD2 (5 bases). V lost 0 bases and J lost 9, with 20 bases in between. In germline, CDR1 is MNHEY, CDR2 SVGAGI. CDR3 length: 16 residues.

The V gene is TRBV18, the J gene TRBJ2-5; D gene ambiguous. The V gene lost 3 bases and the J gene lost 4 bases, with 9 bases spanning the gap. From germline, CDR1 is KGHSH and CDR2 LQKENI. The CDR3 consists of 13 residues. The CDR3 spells CASSPDQLETQYF. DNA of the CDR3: TGTGCCAGCTCACCGGACCAGTTAGAGACCCAGTACTTC.

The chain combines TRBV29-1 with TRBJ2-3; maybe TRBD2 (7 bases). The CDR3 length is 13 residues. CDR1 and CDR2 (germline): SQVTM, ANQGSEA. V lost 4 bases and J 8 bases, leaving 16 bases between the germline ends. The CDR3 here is CSVAEGGRSTQYF. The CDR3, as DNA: TGCAGCGTTGCCGAGGGGGGGCGGAGTACGCAGTATTTT.

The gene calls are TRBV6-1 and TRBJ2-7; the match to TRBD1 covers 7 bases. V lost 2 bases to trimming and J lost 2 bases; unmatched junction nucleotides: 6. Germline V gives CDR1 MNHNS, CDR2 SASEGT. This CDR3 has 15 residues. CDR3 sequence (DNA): TGTGCCAGCAGTGAAACCCAGGGGGACCCCTACGAGCAGTACTTC. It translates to CASSETQGDPYEQYF.

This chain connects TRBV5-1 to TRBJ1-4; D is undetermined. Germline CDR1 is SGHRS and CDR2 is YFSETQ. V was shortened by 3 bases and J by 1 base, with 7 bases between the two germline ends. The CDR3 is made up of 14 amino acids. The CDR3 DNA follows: TGCGCCAGCAGCTCTTCAGGAACTAATGAAAAACTGTTTTTT. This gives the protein CASSSSGTNEKLFF.

This CDR3 reads CATSREDGRHSNQPQHF. CDR3 coding DNA: TGTGCCACCAGCAGGGAGGACGGAAGACATAGCAATCAGCCCCAGCATTTT. The chain uses TRBV15 and TRBJ1-5; D is unresolved. Germline V CDR1 and CDR2: LNHNV, YYDKDF (reference sequence). The CDR3 loop spans 17 amino acids. The ends were cut back, 3 bases at V and 0 bases at J, with 15 bases in the middle.

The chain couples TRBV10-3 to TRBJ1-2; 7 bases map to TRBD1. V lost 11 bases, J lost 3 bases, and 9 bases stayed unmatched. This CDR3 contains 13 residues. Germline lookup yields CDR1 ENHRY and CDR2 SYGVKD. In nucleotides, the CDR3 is TGTGCCTACGCAGGAACAGGGGACTATGGCTACACCTTC. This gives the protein CAYAGTGDYGYTF.

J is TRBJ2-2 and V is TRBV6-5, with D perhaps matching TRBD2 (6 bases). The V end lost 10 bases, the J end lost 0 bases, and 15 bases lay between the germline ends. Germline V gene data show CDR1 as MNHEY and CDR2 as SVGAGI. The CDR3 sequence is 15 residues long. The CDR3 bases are TGTGCCACCGCCTCGGGGACTGCGAACACCGGGGAGCTGTTTTTT. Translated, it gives CATASGTANTGELFF.